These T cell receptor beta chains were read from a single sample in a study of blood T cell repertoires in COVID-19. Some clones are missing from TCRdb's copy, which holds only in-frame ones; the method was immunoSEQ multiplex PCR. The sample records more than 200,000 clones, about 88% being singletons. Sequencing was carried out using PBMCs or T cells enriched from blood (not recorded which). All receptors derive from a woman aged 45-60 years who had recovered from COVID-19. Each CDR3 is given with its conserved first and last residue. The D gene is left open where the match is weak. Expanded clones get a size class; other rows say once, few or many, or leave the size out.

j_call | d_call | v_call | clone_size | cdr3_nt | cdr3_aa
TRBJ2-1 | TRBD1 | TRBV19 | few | TGTGCCAGTAGTACCTCGGGTGATAAAACCACAGGGGGCGCTTTTTACAATGAGCAGTTCTTC | CASSTSGDKTTGGAFYNEQFF
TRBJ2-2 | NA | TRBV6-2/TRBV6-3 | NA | TGTGCCAGCAGCCGAGGACAGCCCACCGGGGAGCTGTTTTTT | CASSRGQPTGELFF
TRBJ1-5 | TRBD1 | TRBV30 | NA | TGTGCCTGGAGTTTGGGGACAGGGGATCAGCCCCAGCATTTT | CAWSLGTGDQPQHF
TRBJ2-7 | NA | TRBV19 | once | TGTGCCAGTAGTAATCTAGCGACTGCCTACGAGCAGTACTTC | CASSNLATAYEQYF
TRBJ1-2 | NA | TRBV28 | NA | TGTGCCAGCAGTTTTGGCACAACTAACTATGGCTACACCTTC | CASSFGTTNYGYTF
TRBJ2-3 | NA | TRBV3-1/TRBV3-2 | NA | TGTGCCAGCAGCCAAGAGGGCCTGACAGATACGCAGTATTTT | CASSQEGLTDTQYF
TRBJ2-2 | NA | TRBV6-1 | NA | TGTGCCAGCAGTGGAGTATCACAGGGAGCTGAAAACACCGGGGAGCTGTTTTTT | CASSGVSQGAENTGELFF
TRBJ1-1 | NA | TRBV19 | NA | TGTGCCAGTATGGGGGGGGCACGAACTGAAGCTTTCTTT | CASMGGARTEAFF
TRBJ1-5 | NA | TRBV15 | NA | TGTGCCACCAGCAGAGATCGAGGGAACCAGCCCCAGCATTTT | CATSRDRGNQPQHF
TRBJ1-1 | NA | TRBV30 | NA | TGTGCCTGGACGTGGGGAGAGAACACTGAAGCTTTCTTT | CAWTWGENTEAFF
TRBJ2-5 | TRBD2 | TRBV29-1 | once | TGCAGCGTTGAACAGGGAGGGGAGACCCAGTACTTC | CSVEQGGETQYF
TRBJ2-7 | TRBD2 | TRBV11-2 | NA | TGTGCCAGCAGCTTAAGCGGGAGTCGGAGTTACGAGCAGTACTTC | CASSLSGSRSYEQYF
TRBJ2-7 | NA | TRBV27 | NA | TGTGCCAGCAGGAACAGGCCCACCTCCTACGAGCAGTACTTC | CASRNRPTSYEQYF
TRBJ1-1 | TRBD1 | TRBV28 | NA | TGTGCCAGCAGTCCAGGGGGTATACCTGAAGCTTTCTTT | CASSPGGIPEAFF
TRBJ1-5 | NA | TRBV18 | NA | TGTGCCAGCTCGCCATTTTTAGATCAGCCCCAGCATTTT | CASSPFLDQPQHF
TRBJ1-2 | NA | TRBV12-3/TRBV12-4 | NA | TGTGCCAGCAGCCCGCGGCAGAACTATGGCTACACCTTC | CASSPRQNYGYTF
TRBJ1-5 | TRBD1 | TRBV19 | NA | TGTGCCAGTACTGCTGAACAGGGGTATAGCAATCAGCCCCAGCATTTT | CASTAEQGYSNQPQHF
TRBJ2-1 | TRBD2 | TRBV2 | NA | TGTGCCAGCAGTGAAAGGACCCTAGCGGGGGGCGGGAATGAGCAGTTCTTC | CASSERTLAGGGNEQFF
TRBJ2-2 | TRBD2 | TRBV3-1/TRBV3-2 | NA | TGTGCCAGCAGCCGTACTAGCGGGAGGGGTGGGGAGCTGTTTTTT | CASSRTSGRGGELFF
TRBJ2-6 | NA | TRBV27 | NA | TGTGCCAGCAGCTTCAGGGTCTCTGGGGCCAACGTCCTGACTTTC | CASSFRVSGANVLTF
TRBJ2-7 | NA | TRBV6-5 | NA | TGTGCCAGCAGTTACGACAGAGCCTACGAGCAGTACTTC | CASSYDRAYEQYF
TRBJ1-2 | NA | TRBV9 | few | TGTGCCAGCAGCGGGACGAAACAGGGCCAGGGCTACACCTTC | CASSGTKQGQGYTF
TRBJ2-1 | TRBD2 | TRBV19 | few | TGTGCCAGTAGTATAGGTTCTCCGGGCGGGAGTAAAAATGAGCAGTTCTTC | CASSIGSPGGSKNEQFF
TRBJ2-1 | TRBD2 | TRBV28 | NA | TGTGCCAGCAGTTTGCAAAAAGCGGGACGCAATGAGCAGTTCTTC | CASSLQKAGRNEQFF
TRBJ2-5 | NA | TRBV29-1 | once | TGCAGCGTTGAAGAAGCTACCCCTGGTTGGAGCAGCCAAGAGACCCAGTACTTC | CSVEEATPGWSSQETQYF
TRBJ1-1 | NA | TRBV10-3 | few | TGTGCCATCGCCGGAGGCCAGAACACTGAAGCTTTCTTT | CAIAGGQNTEAFF
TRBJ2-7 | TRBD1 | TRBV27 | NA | TGTGCCAGCAGTGCCTCGACAGGGCCCACCTACGAGCAGTACTTC | CASSASTGPTYEQYF
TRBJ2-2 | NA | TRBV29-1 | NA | TGCAGCGTTTCTACCGGGGAGCTGTTTTTT | CSVSTGELFF
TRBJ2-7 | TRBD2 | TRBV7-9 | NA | TGTGCCAGCAGCTTATTCGGGAGGGACTACGAGCAGTACTTC | CASSLFGRDYEQYF
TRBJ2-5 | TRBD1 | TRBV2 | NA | TGTGCCAGCTGGGGACAGGGACAAGAGACCCAGTACTTC | CASWGQGQETQYF
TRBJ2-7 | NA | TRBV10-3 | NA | TGTGCCATCACCCCGGGGGGCGACGAGCAGTACTTC | CAITPGGDEQYF